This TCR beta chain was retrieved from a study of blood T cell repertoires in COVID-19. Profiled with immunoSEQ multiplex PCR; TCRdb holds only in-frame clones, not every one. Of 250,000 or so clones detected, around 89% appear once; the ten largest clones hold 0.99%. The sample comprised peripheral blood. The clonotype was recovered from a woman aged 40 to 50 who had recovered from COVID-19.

The chain's CDR3 is CAWSAPPEKLFF. The CDR3 nucleotides are TGTGCCTGGAGTGCCCCCCCAGAAAAACTGTTTTTT. The gene calls are TRBV30 and TRBJ1-4, with D unresolved. CDR1 and CDR2 from the germline V gene are GTSNPN and SVGIG (reference sequence). The CDR3 runs 12 residues. Trimming removed 1 base from V and 8 bases from J, with 8 bases in between.